These T cell receptor beta chains were read from a single sample in a study of regulatory T cells in long-lasting Graves disease. TCRdb analysed the multiplex PCR reads with MiXCR anew, one entry per CDR3 protein. The table has 240,000 or so distinct CDR3 sequences, 20% to 25% seen once; the top ten hold approximately 14%. The sample here was peripheral blood mononuclear cells (PBMCs), taken at new diagnosis, from a patient treated with antithyroid drugs. These receptors all stem from a female donor with Graves disease. Each CDR3 is given with its conserved first and last residue. Each record gives: clone size, V gene, D gene, CDR3 length, J gene, CDR3 protein, CDR3 DNA. A D gene is named only where the DNA matches it firmly. Size is stated for part of the rows, as once, few or many counts, or as a class when the clone is expanded.

size: -
V: TRBV18
D: TRBD1
length: 17
J: TRBJ1-4
CDR3: CASSRDRVPSTNEKLFF
DNA: TGTGCCAGCTCACGGGACAGGGTCCCCTCAACTAATGAAAAACTGTTTTTT

size: many
V: TRBV5-6
D: -
length: 15
J: TRBJ2-1
CDR3: CASSPDVSSYNEQFF
DNA: TGTGCCAGCAGCCCAGACGTCAGCTCCTACAATGAGCAGTTCTTC

size: many
V: TRBV27
D: TRBD1
length: 17
J: TRBJ2-3
CDR3: CASSLRPDRASTDTQYF
DNA: TGTGCCAGCAGTTTACGACCGGACAGGGCAAGCACAGATACGCAGTATTTT

size: -
V: TRBV5-1
D: -
length: 14
J: TRBJ2-5
CDR3: CASSLAVQGETQYF
DNA: TGCGCCAGCAGCTTGGCCGTGCAGGGAGAGACCCAGTACTTC

size: -
V: TRBV3-2
D: -
length: 17
J: TRBJ2-3
CDR3: CASSQATTSGGVDTQYF
DNA: TGTGCCAGCAGCCAGGCCACAACTAGCGGGGGGGTGGATACGCAGTATTTT

size: many
V: TRBV14
D: -
length: 14
J: TRBJ1-1
CDR3: CASSQGLQNTEAFF
DNA: TGTGCCAGCAGCCAGGGACTCCAGAACACTGAAGCTTTCTTT

size: few
V: TRBV9
D: -
length: 15
J: TRBJ1-1
CDR3: CASSVGDITQLGAFF
DNA: TGTGCCAGCAGCGTAGGGGACATAACCCAACTTGGAGCTTTCTTT

size: many
V: TRBV19
D: TRBD1
length: 15
J: TRBJ2-7
CDR3: CASSRSRQGDYEQYF
DNA: TGTGCCAGTAGTAGAAGTCGTCAGGGGGACTACGAGCAGTACTTC

size: many
V: TRBV11-3
D: TRBD2
length: 16
J: TRBJ2-3
CDR3: CASSSGTSGITDTQYF
DNA: TGTGCCAGCAGCTCCGGGACTAGCGGTATCACAGATACGCAGTATTTT

size: -
V: TRBV6-1
D: TRBD2
length: 18
J: TRBJ2-2
CDR3: CASTPPGLAGGNTGELFF
DNA: TGTGCCAGCACCCCACCGGGACTAGCGGGAGGGAACACCGGGGAGCTGTTTTTT